The rows below give T cell receptor beta chains drawn from one sample of a study of cytomegalovirus exposure and HLA in healthy donors. Some clones are missing from TCRdb's copy, which holds only in-frame ones; the method was immunoSEQ multiplex PCR. Of 150,000 to 200,000 clones detected, roughly four fifths appear once; the ten largest clones hold more than 2%. Sequencing was performed on PBMCs. The receptors were gathered from a woman in her 30s in good health and CMV-seropositive. CDR3s include the opening cysteine and the closing phenylalanine or tryptophan. The order of the fields is D gene, V gene, clone size, J gene, CDR3 DNA, CDR3 protein. A D gene is named only where the DNA matches it firmly. Not all rows give a size; the values are once, few, many and, for expanded clones, a class.

>TRBD1|TRBV6-5|once|TRBJ2-7
TGTGCCAGCAGTTATAGGACAGGGGACGACGAGCAGTACTTC
CASSYRTGDDEQYF
>TRBD1|TRBV19|.|TRBJ1-2
TGTGCCAGTAGTATCCTCCCCGGACAGGGAATTTTCTATGGCTACACCTTC
CASSILPGQGIFYGYTF
>.|TRBV5-4|.|TRBJ2-3
TGTGCCAGCAGCCCTGACAGTTTCACAGATACGCAGTATTTT
CASSPDSFTDTQYF
>.|TRBV19|.|TRBJ1-2
TGTGCCAGTAGTTTGGGACTGGACTATGGCTACACCTTC
CASSLGLDYGYTF
>.|TRBV28|.|TRBJ2-2
TGTGCCAGCACCCGACCCCGGTGGCGGACCGGGGAGCTGTTTTTT
CASTRPRWRTGELFF
>TRBD1|TRBV5-1|.|TRBJ1-1
TGCGCCAGCAGCCTATCGATGACAGGGGCCGCGGAAGCTTTCTTT
CASSLSMTGAAEAFF
>TRBD1|TRBV4-3|.|TRBJ2-2
TGCGCCAGCAGCCAGACAGGGGGCACCGGGGAGCTGTTTTTT
CASSQTGGTGELFF
>.|TRBV7-9|once|TRBJ1-2
TGTGCCAGCAGCTTAGGCGGGGGAGACTACACCTTC
CASSLGGGDYTF
>.|TRBV9|.|TRBJ2-3
TGTGCCAGCAGCGTACGAGATACGCAGTATTTT
CASSVRDTQYF
>.|TRBV6-6|few|TRBJ1-4
TGTGCCAGCAGTTACTGGTTTGCGGAGGAACTGTTTTTT
CASSYWFAEELFF
>.|TRBV15|.|TRBJ1-1
TGTGCCCACCCGGACTCGAACACTGAAGCTTTCTTT
CAHPDSNTEAFF
>.|TRBV29-1|.|TRBJ1-1
TGCAGCGTTGAAGATCGCCTCAGGGCCGCTGAAGCTTTCTTT
CSVEDRLRAAEAFF
>TRBD1|TRBV7-9|.|TRBJ2-1
TGTGCCAGCAGCCTCGGGACAGGGGTTAGGAATGAGCAGTTCTTC
CASSLGTGVRNEQFF
>.|TRBV2|few|TRBJ1-1
TGTGCCAGCATGAGGCTCACTGAAGCTTTCTTT
CASMRLTEAFF
>.|TRBV6-5|.|TRBJ1-3
TGTGCCAGCAGTTTGAGTCACTCTGGAAACACCATATATTTT
CASSLSHSGNTIYF
>.|TRBV4-1|.|TRBJ1-2
TGCGCCAGCAGCCCGAAACAGGGCTTCGACTATGGCTACACCTTC
CASSPKQGFDYGYTF
>.|TRBV5-4|few|TRBJ2-1
TGTGCCAGCAGCCGGGACTCGGCATACAATGAGCAGTTCTTC
CASSRDSAYNEQFF
>TRBD2|TRBV5-4|.|TRBJ2-2
TGTGCCAGCAGCTTTACTAGCGGGGAGACCGGGGAGCTGTTTTTT
CASSFTSGETGELFF
>.|TRBV19|.|TRBJ1-3
TGTGCCAGTAGTGTTGAGGACAGCACCTCTGGAAACACCATATATTTT
CASSVEDSTSGNTIYF
>TRBD2|TRBV6-5|.|TRBJ2-7
TGTGCCAGCAGTCTGACTAGCGGGGAATACTACGAGCAGTACTTC
CASSLTSGEYYEQYF
>TRBD2|TRBV19|.|TRBJ2-2
TGTGCCAGTGTTACTAGCGGGAGCGGAGGGGGGGAGCTGTTTTTT
CASVTSGSGGGELFF
>TRBD1|TRBV5-1|.|TRBJ1-2
TGCGCCAGCAGCCCGACAGGGGGCGCGGATGGCTACACCTTC
CASSPTGGADGYTF
>.|TRBV20-1|.|TRBJ2-5
TGCAGTGCTAGCTCTGCGGAGACCCAGTACTTC
CSASSAETQYF
>TRBD2|TRBV6-6|.|TRBJ2-3
TGTGCCAGCAGTTTTCCGGGGGGAAGCACAGATACGCAGTATTTT
CASSFPGGSTDTQYF
>TRBD1|TRBV10-3|.|TRBJ1-1
TGTGCCATCGGAGACAGGGGGACGAACACTGAAGCTTTCTTT
CAIGDRGTNTEAFF
>TRBD2|TRBV5-6|.|TRBJ2-4
TGTGCCAGCAGCCGAGCGGGGGCCGGGAACATTCAGTACTTC
CASSRAGAGNIQYF
>.|TRBV28|.|TRBJ1-6
TGTGCCAGCAGTTTCGGAGGGATGGGGAATTCACCCCTCCACTTT
CASSFGGMGNSPLHF
>.|TRBV27|few|TRBJ1-3
TGTGCCAGCAGTCCACCTCCTCGGAACACCATATATTTT
CASSPPPRNTIYF
>TRBD1|TRBV29-1|.|TRBJ2-1
TGCAGCGTCGACGGGGACAGTAGCTCCTACAATGAGCAGTTCTTC
CSVDGDSSSYNEQFF
>TRBD1|TRBV7-2|once|TRBJ1-4
TGTGCCAGCAGGGCAGGGGGTGAAAAACTGTTTTTT
CASRAGGEKLFF
>.|TRBV4-3|.|TRBJ2-2
TGCGCCAGCAGCCAAGATCGAGTCGGGGAGCTGTTTTTT
CASSQDRVGELFF
>.|TRBV27|.|TRBJ2-6
TGTGCCAGCAGTTTTAGGGGGGGAGGGGTCCTCTCTGGGGCCAACGTCCTGACTTTC
CASSFRGGGVLSGANVLTF
>.|TRBV7-2|.|TRBJ2-7
TGTGCCAGCAGCCGCGGCGGGTACGAGCAGTACTTC
CASSRGGYEQYF
>.|TRBV7-9|few|TRBJ1-1
TGTGCCAGCAGCTTCCAACCGACTGGAGTGGGGAACACTGAAGCTTTCTTT
CASSFQPTGVGNTEAFF
>.|TRBV25-1|.|TRBJ1-3
TGTGCCAGCAGTGATCACCGACAGGCTGGAAACACCATATATTTT
CASSDHRQAGNTIYF
>TRBD2|TRBV28|.|TRBJ2-7
TGTGCCAGCAGTTTTGGAGGGGCGGGGGGCGAGCAGTACTTC
CASSFGGAGGEQYF
>.|TRBV5-1|.|TRBJ1-3
TGCGCCAGCAGCGTTTACTCTGGAAACACCATATATTTT
CASSVYSGNTIYF
>.|TRBV7-9|few|TRBJ1-1
TGTGCCAGCACCCCGGCAGGGGTTCGTGAAGCTTTCTTT
CASTPAGVREAFF